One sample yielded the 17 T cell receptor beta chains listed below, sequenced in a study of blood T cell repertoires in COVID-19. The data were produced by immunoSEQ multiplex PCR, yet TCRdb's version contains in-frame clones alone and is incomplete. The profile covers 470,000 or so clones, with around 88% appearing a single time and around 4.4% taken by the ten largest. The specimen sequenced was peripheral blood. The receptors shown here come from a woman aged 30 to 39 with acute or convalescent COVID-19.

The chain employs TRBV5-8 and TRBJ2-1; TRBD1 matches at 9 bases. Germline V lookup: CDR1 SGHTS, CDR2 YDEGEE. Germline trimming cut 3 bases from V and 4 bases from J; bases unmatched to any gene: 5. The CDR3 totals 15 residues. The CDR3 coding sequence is TGTGCCAGCAGCTCAGGGGGGACAGGGTACAATGAGCAGTTCTTC. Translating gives CASSSGGTGYNEQFF.

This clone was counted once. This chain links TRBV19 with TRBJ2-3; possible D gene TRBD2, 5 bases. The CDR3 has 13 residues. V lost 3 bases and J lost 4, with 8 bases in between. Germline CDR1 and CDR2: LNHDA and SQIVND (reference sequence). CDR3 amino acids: CASSMRVADTQYF. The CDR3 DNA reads TGTGCCAGTAGTATGAGGGTAGCAGATACGCAGTATTTT.

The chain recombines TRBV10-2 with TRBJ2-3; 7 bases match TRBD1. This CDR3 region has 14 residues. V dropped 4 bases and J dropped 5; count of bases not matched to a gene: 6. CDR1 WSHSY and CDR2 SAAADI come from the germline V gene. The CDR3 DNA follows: TGCGCCAGCAGTGGCAGGGGGAAGATAGATACGCAGTATTTT. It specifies CASSGRGKIDTQYF.

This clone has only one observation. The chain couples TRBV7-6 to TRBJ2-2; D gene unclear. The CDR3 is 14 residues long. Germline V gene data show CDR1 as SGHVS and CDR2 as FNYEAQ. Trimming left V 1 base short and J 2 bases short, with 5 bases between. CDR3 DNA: TGTGCCAGCAGCTTAGTCCAAAACACCGGGGAGCTGTTTTTT. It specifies CASSLVQNTGELFF. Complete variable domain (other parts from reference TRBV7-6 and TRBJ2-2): GAGVSQSPRYKVTKRGQDVALRCDPISGHVSLYWYRQALGQGPEFLTYFNYEAQQDKSGLPNDRFSAERPEGSISTLTIQRTEQRDSAMYRCASSLVQNTGELFFGEGSRLTVL.

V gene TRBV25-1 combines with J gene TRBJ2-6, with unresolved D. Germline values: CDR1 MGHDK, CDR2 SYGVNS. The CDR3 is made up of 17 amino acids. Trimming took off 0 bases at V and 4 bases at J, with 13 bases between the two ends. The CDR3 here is CASSEYVDGSGANVLTF. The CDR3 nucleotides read TGTGCCAGCAGTGAATATGTCGATGGCTCAGGGGCCAACGTCCTGACTTTC.

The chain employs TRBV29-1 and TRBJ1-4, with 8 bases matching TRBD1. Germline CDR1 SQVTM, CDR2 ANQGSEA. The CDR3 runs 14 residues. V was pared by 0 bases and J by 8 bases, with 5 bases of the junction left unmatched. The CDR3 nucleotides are TGCAGCGTTGAAGATCGGGACAGGCCCGAAAAACTGTTTTTT. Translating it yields CSVEDRDRPEKLFF.

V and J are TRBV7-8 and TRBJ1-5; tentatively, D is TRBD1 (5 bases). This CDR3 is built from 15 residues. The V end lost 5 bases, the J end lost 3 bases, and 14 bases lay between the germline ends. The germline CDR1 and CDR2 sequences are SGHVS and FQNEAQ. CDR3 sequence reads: CASSLLTAFNQPQHF. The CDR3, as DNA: TGTGCCAGCAGCCTACTGACAGCGTTCAATCAGCCCCAGCATTTT.

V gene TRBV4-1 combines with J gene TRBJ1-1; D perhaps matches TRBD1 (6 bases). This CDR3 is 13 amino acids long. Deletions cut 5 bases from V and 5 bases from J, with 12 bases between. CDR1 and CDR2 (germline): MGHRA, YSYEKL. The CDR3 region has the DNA TGCGCCAGCAGCACCCAGGACAGAACTGAAGCTTTCTTT. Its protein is CASSTQDRTEAFF.

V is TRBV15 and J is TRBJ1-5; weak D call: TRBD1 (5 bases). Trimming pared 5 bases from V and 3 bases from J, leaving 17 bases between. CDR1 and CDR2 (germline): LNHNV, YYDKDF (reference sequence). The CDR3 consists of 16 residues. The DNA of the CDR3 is TGTGCCACCAGCTCGCAGACAGTCCAGTTCAATCAGCCCCAGCATTTT. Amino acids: CATSSQTVQFNQPQHF.

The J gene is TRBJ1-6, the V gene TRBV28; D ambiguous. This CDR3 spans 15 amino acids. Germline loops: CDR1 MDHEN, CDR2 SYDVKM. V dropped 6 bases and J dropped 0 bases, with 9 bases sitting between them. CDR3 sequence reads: CASRTPSSYNSPLHF. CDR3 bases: TGTGCCAGCAGAACTCCTTCCTCCTATAATTCACCCCTCCACTTT.

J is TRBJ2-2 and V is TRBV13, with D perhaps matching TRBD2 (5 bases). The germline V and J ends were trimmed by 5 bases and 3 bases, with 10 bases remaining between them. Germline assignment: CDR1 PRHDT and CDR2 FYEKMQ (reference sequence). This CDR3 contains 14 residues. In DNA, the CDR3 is TGTGCCAGCAGCCCCCGAGGGTACACCGGGGAGCTGTTTTTT. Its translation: CASSPRGYTGELFF.

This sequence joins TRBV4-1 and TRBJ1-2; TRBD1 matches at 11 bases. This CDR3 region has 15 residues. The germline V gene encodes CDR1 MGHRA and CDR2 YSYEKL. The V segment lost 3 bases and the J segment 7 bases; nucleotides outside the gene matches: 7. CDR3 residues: CASSHQGTGGFGYTF. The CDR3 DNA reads TGCGCCAGCAGCCACCAGGGGACAGGGGGTTTTGGCTACACCTTC.

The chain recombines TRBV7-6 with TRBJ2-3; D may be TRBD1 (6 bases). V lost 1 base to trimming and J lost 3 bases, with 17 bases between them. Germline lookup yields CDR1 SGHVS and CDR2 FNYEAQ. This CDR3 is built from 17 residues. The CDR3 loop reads CASSLENPQGSTDTQYF. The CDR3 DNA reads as TGTGCCAGCAGCTTAGAAAACCCTCAGGGGTCAACAGATACGCAGTATTTT. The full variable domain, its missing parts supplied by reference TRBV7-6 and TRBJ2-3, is GAGVSQSPRYKVTKRGQDVALRCDPISGHVSLYWYRQALGQGPEFLTYFNYEAQQDKSGLPNDRFSAERPEGSISTLTIQRTEQRDSAMYRCASSLENPQGSTDTQYFGPGTRLTVL.

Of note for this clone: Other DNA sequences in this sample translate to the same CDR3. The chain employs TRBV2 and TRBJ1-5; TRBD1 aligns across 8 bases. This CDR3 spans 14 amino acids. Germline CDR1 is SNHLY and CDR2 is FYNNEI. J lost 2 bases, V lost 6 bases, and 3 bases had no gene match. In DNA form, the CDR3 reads TGTGCCAGCAGCCCGGGACAGGGCAATCAGCCCCAGCATTTT. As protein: CASSPGQGNQPQHF.

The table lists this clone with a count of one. The DNA of the CDR3 is TGTGCCAGCAGTACATCTAAACAGGGTGACTGGGGCTACACCTTC. It yields the protein CASSTSKQGDWGYTF. The V gene is TRBV28, the J gene TRBJ1-2; D might be TRBD1 (6 bases). The germline V and J ends were trimmed by 5 bases and 8 bases, with 21 bases remaining between them. Germline lookup yields CDR1 MDHEN and CDR2 SYDVKM. The CDR3 has 15 residues.

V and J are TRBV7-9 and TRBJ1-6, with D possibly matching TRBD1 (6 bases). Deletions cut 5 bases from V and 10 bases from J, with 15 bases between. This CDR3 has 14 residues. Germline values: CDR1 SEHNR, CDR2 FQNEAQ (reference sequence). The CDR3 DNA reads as TGTGCCAGCAGCCTAAGCCCAGGGGACTCACCCCTCCACTTT. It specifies CASSLSPGDSPLHF.

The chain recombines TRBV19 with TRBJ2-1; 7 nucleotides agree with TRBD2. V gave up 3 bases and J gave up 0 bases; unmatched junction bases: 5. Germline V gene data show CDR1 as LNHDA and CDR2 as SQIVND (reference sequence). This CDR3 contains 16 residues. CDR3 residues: CASSIRRGSSYNEQFF. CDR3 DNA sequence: TGTGCCAGTAGTATTAGGCGGGGGAGCTCCTACAATGAGCAGTTCTTC. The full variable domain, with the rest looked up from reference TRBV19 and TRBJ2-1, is DGGITQSPKYLFRKEGQNVTLSCEQNLNHDAMYWYRQDPGQGLRLIYYSQIVNDFQKGDIAEGYSVSREKKESFPLTVTSAQKNPTAFYLCASSIRRGSSYNEQFFGPGTRLTVL.